This paragraph reports one TCR beta chain. The antigen is undetermined. V lost 5 bases and J lost 2, with 16 bases in between. This CDR3 comprises 15 residues. CDR1 and CDR2 from the germline V gene are SEHNR and FQNEAQ (reference sequence). This sample stems from a study of lymphopenia after photon versus proton radiotherapy. Findings of the study overall: After the lymphocyte nadir, photon-treated repertoires showed oligoclonal expansion, especially of CD8+ Temra cells.

Repertoires were generated with immunoSEQ multiplex PCR, while TCRdb's copy carries only in-frame clones and drops some. The sample lists about 22,000 clones, around nine tenths occurring once. This sequence joins TRBV7-9 and TRBJ2-7, with D maybe TRBD2 (5 bases). The input for sequencing was peripheral blood, taken from a patient treated with proton-based radiotherapy. This sequence originates from a woman in her seventies with pancreatic cancer. Some clones in this sample may be carry-over from other donors' samples. The CDR3 region has the DNA TGTGCCAGCAGCCCGGACTTATCCTTAACCTACGAGCAGTACTTC. This sequence encodes CASSPDLSLTYEQYF.